Shown below are 28 T cell receptor beta chains from a single sample sequenced in a study of T cells in pancreatic ductal adenocarcinoma. The selected patients with pancreatic ductal adenocarcinoma had surgery but no neoadjuvant therapy. Sequencing used immunoSEQ multiplex PCR; TCRdb keeps in-frame clones, though not all of them. There are around 10,000 clones in the sample; 67% occur only once, and 27% lies in the top ten. The sample comprised pancreatic tumor tissue. All receptors derive from a human donor with pancreatic ductal adenocarcinoma.

V and J are TRBV5-6 and TRBJ1-6; D uncertain. The CDR3 extends over 14 amino acids. From germline, CDR1 is SGHDT and CDR2 YYEEEE. V was shortened by 2 bases and J by 7 bases, with 10 bases between the two germline ends. CDR3 nucleotides: TGTGCCAGCAGCTTTGGGAGTAGGAATTCACCCCTCCACTTT. It encodes CASSFGSRNSPLHF.

The chain joins TRBV18 to TRBJ1-3, with a weak D call TRBD1 (6 bases). The CDR3 length is 16 residues. Trimming took 10 bases from V and 1 from J, leaving 20 bases between them. From germline, CDR1 is KGHSH and CDR2 LQKENI. The CDR3 DNA reads TGTGCCACCTCCGGGGGCCCCCCGCCATCTGGAAACACCATATATTTT. Protein product: CATSGGPPPSGNTIYF.

The rearrangement links TRBV7-9 to TRBJ2-1, with D perhaps TRBD1 (6 bases). Germline V CDR1 and CDR2: SEHNR, FQNEAQ (reference sequence). The CDR3 covers 15 residues. Trimming took off 4 bases at V and 3 bases at J, with 13 bases between the two ends. As DNA, the CDR3 is TGTGCCAGCAGCTCAGGGGCAGGGTTCTACAATGAGCAGTTCTTC. It yields the protein CASSSGAGFYNEQFF.

This clone appeared a few times. The chain links TRBV2 to TRBJ2-5; D unresolved. CDR3 length: 13 residues. CDR1 SNHLY and CDR2 FYNNEI come from the germline V gene. Trimming cost V 7 bases and J 5 bases, with 14 bases left between them. CDR3 amino acids: CASTQRYTETQYF. CDR3 coding DNA: TGTGCCAGCACCCAGCGCTATACGGAGACCCAGTACTTC.

This chain links TRBV28 with TRBJ1-3, with D perhaps TRBD1 (6 bases). The germline V gene encodes CDR1 MDHEN and CDR2 SYDVKM. Trimming took off 4 bases at V and 4 bases at J, with 26 bases between the two ends. The CDR3 extends over 19 amino acids. CDR3 amino acids: CASSSVIPSPGVNGNTIYF. The CDR3 DNA is TGTGCCAGCAGTTCTGTGATCCCCAGTCCAGGGGTGAACGGAAACACCATATATTTT.

The table lists this clone with a few counts. This chain links TRBV5-1 with TRBJ1-2; 10 positions match TRBD1. The V gene's germline CDR1 is SGHRS and CDR2 YFSETQ. CDR3 length: 15 amino acids. V gave up 6 bases and J gave up 3 bases; unmatched junction bases: 8. In nucleotides, the CDR3 is TGCGCCAGCACCCTGACAGGGGGCGCGGACTATGGCTACACCTTC. This encodes CASTLTGGADYGYTF. Full variable domain (remainder filled in from reference TRBV5-1 and TRBJ1-2): KAGVTQTPRYLIKTRGQQVTLSCSPISGHRSVSWYQQTPGQGLQFLFEYFSETQRNKGNFPGRFSGRQFSNSRSEMNVSTLELGDSALYLCASTLTGGADYGYTFGSGTRLTVV.

The rearrangement links TRBV6-1 to TRBJ2-7; D gene unclear. Germline V gene lookup returns CDR1 MNHNS and CDR2 SASEGT. There are 12 residues in the CDR3. Deletions cut 4 bases from V and 3 bases from J, with 7 bases between. CDR3 loop: CASSVWSYEQYF. CDR3 in DNA: TGTGCCAGCAGTGTTTGGAGCTACGAGCAGTACTTC.

This clone is medium-sized (0.01 to 0.1%). This chain links TRBV7-8 with TRBJ1-1, with D maybe TRBD1 (6 bases). Germline V gene lookup returns CDR1 SGHVS and CDR2 FQNEAQ. Trimming removed 1 base from V and 7 bases from J, with 13 bases in between. CDR3 length equals 14 residues. The CDR3 here is CASSLVSRGGEAFF. CDR3 coding DNA: TGTGCCAGCAGCTTAGTGTCAAGGGGGGGTGAAGCTTTCTTT. The full variable domain, in which reference TRBV7-8 and TRBJ1-1 provide the parts outside the CDR3, is GAGVSQSPRYKVAKRGQDVALRCDPISGHVSLFWYQQALGQGPEFLTYFQNEAQLDKSGLPSDRFFAERPEGSVSTLKIQRTQQEDSAVYLCASSLVSRGGEAFFGQGTRLTVV.

This clone appeared a few times. This chain links TRBV30 with TRBJ1-5; D might be TRBD1 (5 bases). This CDR3 has 14 amino acids. Per the germline V gene, CDR1 is GTSNPN and CDR2 is SVGIG (reference sequence). Trimming removed 3 bases at V and 7 bases at J, with 16 bases between. The CDR3 loop reads CAWSHGAGQQPQHF. DNA for the CDR3: TGTGCCTGGAGCCACGGGGCAGGGCAACAGCCCCAGCATTTT.

This rearrangement joins TRBV7-3 to TRBJ1-2; D is undetermined. Trimming left V 3 bases short and J 4 bases short, with 12 bases between. Germline values: CDR1 SGHTA, CDR2 FQGTGA. The CDR3 spans 14 residues. The CDR3 DNA reads TGTGCCAGCAGCTTTGGTGGGCTCGGCTATGGCTACACCTTC. Its translation is CASSFGGLGYGYTF.

This chain uses TRBV6-1 with TRBJ1-5; possible D gene TRBD1, 6 bases. CDR1 is MNHNS and CDR2 is SASEGT in the germline V gene. V lost 9 bases and J lost 9, with 21 bases in between. The CDR3 length is 14 residues. CDR3 sequence: CASTEGVRPWPQHF. Here the CDR3 DNA reads TGTGCCAGTACCGAGGGGGTGCGTCCCTGGCCCCAGCATTTT.

The chain recombines TRBV2 with TRBJ2-2; the D is unclear. Trimming took 6 bases from V and 6 from J, leaving 14 bases between them. CDR1 is SNHLY, CDR2 FYNNEI, per germline. The CDR3 has 14 residues. The CDR3 coding sequence is TGTGCCAGCAGGGGTGATTATGGGGCCGGGGAGCTGTTTTTT. Its protein product is CASRGDYGAGELFF.

V gene TRBV18 combines with J gene TRBJ2-1; D is unclear. The germline V gene encodes CDR1 KGHSH and CDR2 LQKENI. V was shortened by 2 bases and J by 9 bases, with 8 bases between the two germline ends. CDR3 length: 12 residues. The CDR3: CASSPRLSEQFF. Written as DNA, the CDR3 is TGTGCCAGCTCACCAAGACTCAGTGAGCAGTTCTTC.

The chain joins TRBV9 to TRBJ2-2; D is perhaps TRBD2 (7 bases). The CDR3 runs 16 residues. Trimming left V 4 bases short and J 8 bases short, with 21 bases between. Germline CDR1 reads SGDLS; CDR2 reads YYNGEE. The CDR3 sequence: CASSPRGARGRGELFF. In DNA form, the CDR3 reads TGTGCCAGCAGCCCCCGGGGGGCTCGGGGGCGAGGGGAGCTGTTTTTT.

The chain uses TRBV5-1 and TRBJ1-3, with D unresolved. V dropped 3 bases and J dropped 2 bases, with 9 bases sitting between them. Germline loops: CDR1 SGHRS, CDR2 YFSETQ. The CDR3 loop spans 14 amino acids. The CDR3 is CASSSDPTGNTIYF. The CDR3 coding sequence is TGCGCCAGCAGCTCAGACCCAACTGGAAACACCATATATTTT.

The chain combines TRBV11-2 with TRBJ2-3, with 7 bases lining up with TRBD2. V shed 3 bases and J 1 base; nucleotides not matched to a gene: 7. This CDR3 region has 16 residues. Germline-derived CDR1 and CDR2 are SGHAT and FQNNGV. The CDR3 bases are TGTGCCAGCAGCTTGAGGAGGGAGGGCCGCACAGATACGCAGTATTTT. This encodes CASSLRREGRTDTQYF.

This clone is classed as medium-sized. This sequence joins TRBV27 and TRBJ2-3; D gene uncertain. Trimming took 7 bases from V and 2 from J, leaving 10 bases between them. The CDR3 is 13 residues long. The germline V gene has CDR1 MNHEY and CDR2 SMNVEV (reference sequence). The chain's CDR3 is CASTHSTTDTQYF. In DNA, the CDR3 is TGTGCCAGCACCCACTCTACCACAGATACGCAGTATTTT.

The chain combines TRBV9 with TRBJ2-5, with TRBD2 as a possible D gene (5 bases). CDR3 length: 15 amino acids. The ends were cut back, 2 bases at V and 5 bases at J, with 16 bases in the middle. Per germline, CDR1 SGDLS and CDR2 YYNGEE. For the CDR3, the DNA is TGTGCCAGCAGCGTGGGAGTCTCACCAGTCGAGACCCAGTACTTC. As protein: CASSVGVSPVETQYF. The variable domain in full, completed from reference TRBV9 and TRBJ2-5, reads DSGVTQTPKHLITATGQRVTLRCSPRSGDLSVYWYQQSLDQGLQFLIQYYNGEERAKGNILERFSAQQFPDLHSELNLSSLELGDSALYFCASSVGVSPVETQYFGPGTRLLVL.

This clone was counted once. The junction and the germline gene differ at one end; a read error may be behind it. The CDR3 region has the DNA TGTGCTAGCAGCTTGGGTAACCCGGGGGGAGGAGAGACCCAGTACTTC. It codes for CASSLGNPGGGETQYF. The chain joins TRBV7-7 to TRBJ2-5, with 7 bases identical to TRBD2. The CDR3 is 16 residues long. Germline loops: CDR1 SSHAT, CDR2 FNYEAQ (reference sequence). The full variable domain, rest sourced from reference TRBV7-7 and TRBJ2-5, is GAGVSQSPRYKVTKRGQDVTLRCDPISSHATLYWYQQALGQGPEFLTYFNYEAQPDKSGLPSDRFSAERPEGSISTLTIQRTEQRDSAMYRCASSLGNPGGGETQYFGPGTRLLVL.

This clone has just a few counts. This sequence joins TRBV4-1 and TRBJ2-3; the D gene is possibly TRBD2 (5 bases). Germline assignment: CDR1 MGHRA and CDR2 YSYEKL. The CDR3 runs to 16 residues. Trimming left V 0 bases short and J 6 bases short, with 16 bases between. CDR3 residues: CASSQDAGRSSDTQYF. The CDR3 DNA reads as TGCGCCAGCAGCCAAGATGCGGGCAGGTCAAGTGATACGCAGTATTTT.

The V gene is TRBV28, the J gene TRBJ2-7; either TRBD1 or TRBD2 may fit D (6 bases each). The CDR3 runs to 12 residues. In germline, CDR1 is MDHEN, CDR2 SYDVKM. V lost 10 bases to trimming and J lost 5 bases, with 15 bases between them. In nucleotides, the CDR3 is TGTGCCACGATTTCTGGGGGGCACGAGCAGTACTTC. Its protein is CATISGGHEQYF.

This clone counts as medium-sized. V gene TRBV7-3 combines with J gene TRBJ2-2; TRBD2 matches 12 bases. Looked up from germline, CDR1 is SGHTA and CDR2 is FQGTGA. With 4 bases clipped from V and 4 bases from J, the junction kept 4 bases outside the gene matches. This CDR3 spans 16 amino acids. In DNA, the CDR3 is TGTGCCAGCAGCTCCTCGGGACTAGCGGGCACCGGGGAGCTGTTTTTT. Translating it yields CASSSSGLAGTGELFF.

CDR3 bases: TGCGCCAGCAGCCAAGCTCCCGGGACACAAAACTATGGCTACACCTTC. Translation: CASSQAPGTQNYGYTF. This chain links TRBV4-1 with TRBJ1-2, with D perhaps matching TRBD1 (6 bases). The germline V and J ends were trimmed by 1 base and 2 bases, with 14 bases remaining between them. Germline V gene sequence: CDR1 MGHRA, CDR2 YSYEKL. The CDR3 runs to 16 residues.

The chain employs TRBV5-3 and TRBJ2-3; D is unclear. TRBV5-3 belongs to the ORF category, with a function that is uncertain. This CDR3 comprises 13 residues. V gave up 7 bases and J gave up 1 base, with 10 bases separating them. The chain's CDR3 is CARPRIGTDTQYF. The CDR3 DNA is TGTGCCAGACCTAGGATCGGCACAGATACGCAGTATTTT.

The chain combines TRBV9 with TRBJ2-3, with 7 bases matching TRBD2. The CDR3 spans 15 residues. Unmatched junction bases numbered 2, after V lost 0 bases and J lost 1 base. Germline CDR1 is SGDLS and CDR2 is YYNGEE. CDR3 DNA: TGTGCCAGCAGCGTAGGACGGGGGGGCACAGATACGCAGTATTTT. It specifies CASSVGRGGTDTQYF.

Only one count was recorded for this clone. This chain uses TRBV28 with TRBJ2-7; TRBD2 matches at 7 bases. The junction had 5 bases not matched to a gene; V was cut back by 1 base and J by 2 bases. The CDR3 has 15 residues. CDR1 is MDHEN and CDR2 is SYDVKM in the germline V gene. CDR3 in amino acids: CASSLSGTTTYEQYF. CDR3 in DNA: TGTGCCAGCAGTTTATCAGGGACTACGACCTACGAGCAGTACTTC.

The CDR3 bases are TGTGCCAGCAGTTATCGTGCGGGCACCGGGGAGCTGTTTTTT. Translating gives CASSYRAGTGELFF. The chain has TRBV6-6 and TRBJ2-2; D may be TRBD2 (5 bases). Germline CDR1 MNHNY, CDR2 SVGAGI (reference sequence). The V and J ends lost 3 bases and 4 bases respectively, with 9 bases between them. The length of the CDR3 is 14 residues.

V is TRBV5-6 and J is TRBJ1-5; D perhaps matches TRBD1 (6 bases). The CDR3 loop spans 15 amino acids. Trimming stripped 2 bases from V and 10 bases from J, with 19 bases between. Germline V gene sequence: CDR1 SGHDT, CDR2 YYEEEE. CDR3 in amino acids: CASSLTPRPDSPQHF. The CDR3 DNA reads as TGTGCCAGCAGCTTAACCCCCCGGCCGGACAGCCCCCAGCATTTT.